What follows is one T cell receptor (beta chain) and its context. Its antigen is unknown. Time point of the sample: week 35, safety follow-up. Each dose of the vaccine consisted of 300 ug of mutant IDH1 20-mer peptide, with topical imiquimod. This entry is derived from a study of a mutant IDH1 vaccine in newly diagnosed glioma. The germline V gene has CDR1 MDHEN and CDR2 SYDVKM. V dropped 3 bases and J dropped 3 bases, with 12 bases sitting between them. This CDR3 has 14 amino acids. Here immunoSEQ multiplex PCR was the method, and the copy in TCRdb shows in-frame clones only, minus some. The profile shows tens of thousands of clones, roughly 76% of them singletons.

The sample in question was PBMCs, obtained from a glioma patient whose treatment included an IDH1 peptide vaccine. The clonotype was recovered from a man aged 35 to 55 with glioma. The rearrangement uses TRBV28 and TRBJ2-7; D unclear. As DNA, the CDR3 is TGTGCCAGCAGTTTTATCGGGCTTGGCTACGAGCAGTACTTC. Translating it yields CASSFIGLGYEQYF.